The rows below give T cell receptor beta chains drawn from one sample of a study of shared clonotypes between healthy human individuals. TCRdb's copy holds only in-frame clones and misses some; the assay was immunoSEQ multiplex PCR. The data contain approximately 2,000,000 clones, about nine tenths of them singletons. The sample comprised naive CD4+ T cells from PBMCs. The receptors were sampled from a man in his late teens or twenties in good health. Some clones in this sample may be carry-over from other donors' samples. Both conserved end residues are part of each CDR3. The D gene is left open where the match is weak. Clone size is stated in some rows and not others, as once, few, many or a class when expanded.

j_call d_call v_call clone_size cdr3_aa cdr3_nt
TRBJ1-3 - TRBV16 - CASSPGTGNTIYF TGTGCCAGCAGCCCGGGAACGGGAAACACCATATATTTT
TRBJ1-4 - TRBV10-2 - CASSEAGGGSNEKLFF TGCGCCAGCAGTGAGGCCGGGGGAGGGTCCAATGAAAAACTGTTTTTT
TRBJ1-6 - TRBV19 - CASSIGLKGSPLHF TGTGCCAGTAGTATAGGACTGAAGGGTTCACCCCTCCACTTT
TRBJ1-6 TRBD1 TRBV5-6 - CASSSTLTGGVYNSPLHF TGTGCCAGCAGCTCGACCCTGACAGGGGGCGTCTATAATTCACCCCTCCACTTT
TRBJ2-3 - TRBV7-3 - CASSSPGGTQYF TGTGCCAGCAGCTCCCCGGGTGGTACGCAGTATTTT
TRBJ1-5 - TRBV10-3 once CAISESRGVPNQPQHF TGTGCCATCAGTGAGTCGCGCGGGGTGCCTAATCAGCCCCAGCATTTT
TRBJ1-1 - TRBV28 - CASRWTAGGTEAFF TGTGCCAGCAGGTGGACAGCGGGAGGTACTGAAGCTTTCTTT
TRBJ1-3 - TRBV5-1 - CASSFTQGLTGNTIYF TGCGCCAGCAGCTTCACACAGGGTTTGACTGGAAACACCATATATTTT
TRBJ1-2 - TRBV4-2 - CASSQDRSFYTF TGTGCCAGCAGCCAAGATCGCAGCTTCTACACCTTC
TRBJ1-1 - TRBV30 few CACSNVEAFF TGTGCCTGCTCAAACGTTGAAGCTTTCTTT